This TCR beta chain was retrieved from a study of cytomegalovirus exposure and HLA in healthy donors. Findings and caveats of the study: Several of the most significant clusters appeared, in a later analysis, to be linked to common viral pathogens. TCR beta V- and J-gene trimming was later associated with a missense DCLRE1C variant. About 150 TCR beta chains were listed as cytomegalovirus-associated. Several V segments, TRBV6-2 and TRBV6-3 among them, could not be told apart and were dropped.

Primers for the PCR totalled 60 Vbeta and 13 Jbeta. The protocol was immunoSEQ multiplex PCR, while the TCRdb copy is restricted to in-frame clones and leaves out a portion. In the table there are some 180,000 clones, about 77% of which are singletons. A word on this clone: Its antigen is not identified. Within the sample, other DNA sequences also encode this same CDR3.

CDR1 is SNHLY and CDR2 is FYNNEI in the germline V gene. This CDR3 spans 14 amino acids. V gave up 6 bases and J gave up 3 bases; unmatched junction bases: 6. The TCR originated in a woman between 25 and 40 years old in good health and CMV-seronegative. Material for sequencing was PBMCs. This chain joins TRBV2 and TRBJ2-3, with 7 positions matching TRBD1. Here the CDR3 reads CASSPDRNTDTQYF. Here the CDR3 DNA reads TGTGCCAGCAGCCCGGACAGGAATACAGATACGCAGTATTTT. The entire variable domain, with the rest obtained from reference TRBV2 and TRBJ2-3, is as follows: EPEVTQTPSHQVTQMGQEVILRCVPISNHLYFYWYRQILGQKVEFLVSFYNNEISEKSEIFDDQFSVERPDGSNFTLKIRSTKLEDSAMYFCASSPDRNTDTQYFGPGTRLTVL.